The clone carrying this TCR beta chain was recorded at least ten times. The study included ophthalmopathy patients with Clinical Activity Score at least 3, NOSPECS grade at least 4 and duration under 3 months. The data were taken from a study of T cells in Graves' hyperthyroidism and ophthalmopathy. Amplification yielded TCR beta CDR3 regions, with RNA transcripts as the source. The HTBI set primed first-round TCR CDR3 RT-PCR. TCRdb reanalysed the multiplex PCR reads using MiXCR and keeps one entry per CDR3 protein. The profile shows nearly 600,000 distinct CDR3 sequences, approximately 15% of them singletons. V lost 7 bases and J 3 bases, leaving 19 bases between the germline ends. This CDR3 is 15 amino acids long.

The TCR sequence derives from a woman between 18 and 29 years old with Graves' ophthalmopathy. Sequencing input: blood. The chain links TRBV12-3 or TRBV12-4 to TRBJ2-7; tentatively, D is TRBD1 (5 bases). This chain's CDR3 is CASNAPERGHYEQYF. Written as DNA, the CDR3 is TGTGCCAGCAACGCGCCCGAAAGGGGCCACTACGAGCAGTACTTC.